The rows below give T cell receptor beta chains drawn from one sample of a study of shared clonotypes between healthy human individuals. The table came from immunoSEQ multiplex PCR; TCRdb's copy has only in-frame clones and leaves some out. Among around 2.3 million clones, 90% to 96% were seen once, and the ten largest hold less than 0.15%. The sample consisted of naive CD4+ T cells sorted from blood. Receptors originate from a man between 18 and 35 years old in good health. Both conserved end residues are part of each CDR3. D genes are given only for firm matches. Clone size, where shown, is once, few, many, or a class for clones that have expanded.

v_call: TRBV2; d_call: TRBD2; clone_size: NA; j_call: TRBJ2-1; cdr3_aa: CASTRGVEQFF; cdr3_nt: TGTGCCAGTACCCGGGGGGTCGAGCAGTTCTTC
v_call: TRBV5-1; d_call: NA; clone_size: NA; j_call: TRBJ1-1; cdr3_aa: CASSPPDRVNTEAFF; cdr3_nt: TGCGCCAGCAGCCCTCCTGATAGGGTAAACACTGAAGCTTTCTTT
v_call: TRBV19; d_call: NA; clone_size: NA; j_call: TRBJ2-7; cdr3_aa: CASSIRVGSYEQYF; cdr3_nt: TGTGCCAGTAGTATTCGGGTGGGCTCCTACGAGCAGTACTTC
v_call: TRBV5-1; d_call: TRBD1; clone_size: NA; j_call: TRBJ1-2; cdr3_aa: CASSLAPGGAANYGYTF; cdr3_nt: TGCGCCAGCAGCTTGGCCCCAGGGGGCGCAGCTAACTATGGCTACACCTTC
v_call: TRBV10-3; d_call: NA; clone_size: NA; j_call: TRBJ2-3; cdr3_aa: CASRSTDTQYF; cdr3_nt: TGTGCCAGTAGGAGCACAGATACGCAGTATTTT
v_call: TRBV5-1; d_call: NA; clone_size: NA; j_call: TRBJ2-3; cdr3_aa: CASSQETGGGDTQYF; cdr3_nt: TGCGCCAGCAGCCAAGAGACAGGTGGGGGAGATACGCAGTATTTT
v_call: TRBV18; d_call: TRBD1; clone_size: NA; j_call: TRBJ1-6; cdr3_aa: CASSPPGQGDSPLHF; cdr3_nt: TGTGCCAGCTCACCACCCGGACAGGGTGACTCACCCCTCCACTTT
v_call: TRBV11-2; d_call: NA; clone_size: NA; j_call: TRBJ1-2; cdr3_aa: CASSSVGGHGRTNYGYTF; cdr3_nt: TGTGCCAGCAGCTCAGTAGGGGGACATGGCCGGACTAACTATGGCTACACCTTC
v_call: TRBV7-2; d_call: TRBD1; clone_size: NA; j_call: TRBJ1-5; cdr3_aa: CASSSGQGGGNQPQHF; cdr3_nt: TGTGCCAGCAGCTCGGGACAGGGAGGAGGCAATCAGCCCCAGCATTTT
v_call: TRBV6-5; d_call: TRBD2; clone_size: NA; j_call: TRBJ2-3; cdr3_aa: CASRQREYSTDTQYF; cdr3_nt: TGTGCCAGCAGACAGCGGGAGTATAGCACAGATACGCAGTATTTT
v_call: TRBV7-2; d_call: NA; clone_size: NA; j_call: TRBJ1-2; cdr3_aa: CASRDTVNYGYTF; cdr3_nt: TGTGCCAGCAGGGATACAGTTAACTATGGCTACACCTTC
v_call: TRBV7-9; d_call: NA; clone_size: NA; j_call: TRBJ1-2; cdr3_aa: CASLRQNYGYTF; cdr3_nt: TGTGCCAGCCTACGGCAAAACTATGGCTACACCTTC
v_call: TRBV5-1; d_call: NA; clone_size: NA; j_call: TRBJ1-1; cdr3_aa: CASSWAPTGNTEAFF; cdr3_nt: TGCGCCAGCAGCTGGGCCCCGACAGGTAACACTGAAGCTTTCTTT
v_call: TRBV4-1; d_call: NA; clone_size: NA; j_call: TRBJ2-5; cdr3_aa: CASSQEITGRETQYF; cdr3_nt: TGCGCCAGCAGCCAAGAAATCACGGGCCGGGAGACCCAGTACTTC
v_call: TRBV28; d_call: NA; clone_size: NA; j_call: TRBJ2-4; cdr3_aa: CASSWLGQTLTKNIQYF; cdr3_nt: TGTGCCAGCAGTTGGTTGGGGCAGACTCTGACCAAAAACATTCAGTACTTC
v_call: TRBV30; d_call: NA; clone_size: NA; j_call: TRBJ2-5; cdr3_aa: CAWSPYQETQYF; cdr3_nt: TGTGCCTGGAGTCCGTACCAAGAGACCCAGTACTTC
v_call: TRBV9; d_call: NA; clone_size: NA; j_call: TRBJ2-3; cdr3_aa: CASSVSDQIHTQYF; cdr3_nt: TGTGCCAGCAGCGTATCGGACCAGATACATACGCAGTATTTT
v_call: TRBV2; d_call: NA; clone_size: NA; j_call: TRBJ2-5; cdr3_aa: CASSVSLGGLQETQYF; cdr3_nt: TGTGCCAGCAGTGTAAGTCTCGGGGGACTTCAAGAGACCCAGTACTTC
v_call: TRBV6-5; d_call: TRBD1; clone_size: NA; j_call: TRBJ1-2; cdr3_aa: CASSDRDSYGYTF; cdr3_nt: TGTGCCAGCAGTGACCGGGACAGCTATGGCTACACCTTC
v_call: TRBV2; d_call: NA; clone_size: once; j_call: TRBJ2-5; cdr3_aa: CASRIDSTQETQYF; cdr3_nt: TGTGCCAGCCGAATCGACAGCACCCAAGAGACCCAGTACTTC
v_call: TRBV2; d_call: TRBD2; clone_size: NA; j_call: TRBJ2-1; cdr3_aa: CASSETSRDEQFF; cdr3_nt: TGTGCCAGCAGTGAGACTAGCCGGGATGAGCAGTTCTTC
v_call: TRBV6-1; d_call: NA; clone_size: NA; j_call: TRBJ2-7; cdr3_aa: CASSETGQSSYEQYF; cdr3_nt: TGTGCCAGCAGTGAAACAGGACAATCCTCCTACGAGCAGTACTTC
v_call: TRBV9; d_call: NA; clone_size: NA; j_call: TRBJ1-3; cdr3_aa: CASTRGDSSGNTIYF; cdr3_nt: TGTGCCAGCACCCGGGGTGACAGTTCTGGAAACACCATATATTTT
v_call: TRBV18; d_call: TRBD1; clone_size: NA; j_call: TRBJ2-5; cdr3_aa: CASSQERTGQETQYF; cdr3_nt: TGTGCCAGCTCACAGGAAAGGACAGGCCAAGAGACCCAGTACTTC
v_call: TRBV7-7; d_call: NA; clone_size: once; j_call: TRBJ2-2; cdr3_aa: CASSLFRTSNTGELFF; cdr3_nt: TGTGCTAGCAGCTTATTTAGGACATCAAACACCGGGGAGCTGTTTTTT
v_call: TRBV2; d_call: NA; clone_size: NA; j_call: TRBJ2-7; cdr3_aa: CASSEGRVSYEQYF; cdr3_nt: TGTGCCAGCAGTGAGGGACGGGTCTCCTACGAGCAGTACTTC
v_call: TRBV5-1; d_call: NA; clone_size: NA; j_call: TRBJ2-7; cdr3_aa: CASSLGGTVSYEQYF; cdr3_nt: TGCGCCAGCAGCTTGGGCGGGACAGTCTCCTACGAGCAGTACTTC
v_call: TRBV6-6; d_call: TRBD1; clone_size: NA; j_call: TRBJ1-4; cdr3_aa: CASTRDRGSKEKLFF; cdr3_nt: TGTGCCAGCACCAGGGACAGGGGCTCCAAAGAAAAACTGTTTTTT
v_call: TRBV19; d_call: NA; clone_size: NA; j_call: TRBJ1-3; cdr3_aa: CASKRKAGNTIYF; cdr3_nt: TGTGCCAGTAAACGAAAGGCCGGAAACACCATATATTTT
v_call: TRBV9; d_call: NA; clone_size: NA; j_call: TRBJ1-1; cdr3_aa: CASSVDSNTEAFF; cdr3_nt: TGTGCCAGCAGCGTAGATTCAAACACTGAAGCTTTCTTT
v_call: TRBV2; d_call: NA; clone_size: NA; j_call: TRBJ2-7; cdr3_aa: CASSVEFYYEQYF; cdr3_nt: TGTGCCAGCAGTGTCGAATTTTACTACGAGCAGTACTTC
v_call: TRBV5-6; d_call: NA; clone_size: NA; j_call: TRBJ2-5; cdr3_aa: CASSLVGGGAETQYF; cdr3_nt: TGTGCCAGCAGCTTGGTCGGGGGCGGGGCAGAGACCCAGTACTTC
v_call: TRBV29-1; d_call: NA; clone_size: NA; j_call: TRBJ1-3; cdr3_aa: CSVGLTSGNTIYF; cdr3_nt: TGCAGCGTTGGGTTGACATCCGGAAACACCATATATTTT
v_call: TRBV30; d_call: NA; clone_size: NA; j_call: TRBJ2-1; cdr3_aa: CAWSVPGSSYNEQFF; cdr3_nt: TGTGCCTGGAGTGTACCTGGGAGCTCCTACAATGAGCAGTTCTTC
v_call: TRBV5-4; d_call: TRBD1; clone_size: NA; j_call: TRBJ2-7; cdr3_aa: CASSLGQGSGPYEQYF; cdr3_nt: TGTGCCAGCAGCTTGGGACAGGGGTCGGGGCCCTACGAGCAGTACTTC
v_call: TRBV9; d_call: NA; clone_size: NA; j_call: TRBJ2-4; cdr3_aa: CASSAPHARTEIAKNIQYF; cdr3_nt: TGTGCCAGCAGCGCACCGCATGCGAGAACCGAGATAGCCAAAAACATTCAGTACTTC
v_call: TRBV2; d_call: NA; clone_size: NA; j_call: TRBJ1-6; cdr3_aa: CASSRDNVNSPLHF; cdr3_nt: TGTGCCAGCAGCCGGGACAACGTAAACTCACCCCTCCACTTT
v_call: TRBV5-5; d_call: NA; clone_size: NA; j_call: TRBJ2-5; cdr3_aa: CASSPMTGLQETQYF; cdr3_nt: TGTGCCAGCAGCCCTATGACGGGGCTACAAGAGACCCAGTACTTC
v_call: TRBV9; d_call: NA; clone_size: NA; j_call: TRBJ2-5; cdr3_aa: CASSAGLASGETQYF; cdr3_nt: TGTGCCAGCAGCGCGGGACTCGCCTCTGGAGAGACCCAGTACTTC
v_call: TRBV25-1; d_call: NA; clone_size: NA; j_call: TRBJ2-2; cdr3_aa: CAIPLGPGRIGPGELFF; cdr3_nt: TGTGCCATCCCGCTCGGTCCGGGACGAATAGGTCCCGGGGAGCTGTTTTTT
v_call: TRBV10-2; d_call: NA; clone_size: NA; j_call: TRBJ1-1; cdr3_aa: CASSEQNFLNTEAFF; cdr3_nt: TGCGCCAGCAGTGAGCAGAATTTTCTGAACACTGAAGCTTTCTTT
v_call: TRBV2; d_call: TRBD1; clone_size: NA; j_call: TRBJ2-3; cdr3_aa: CASSVRGGGASTDTQYF; cdr3_nt: TGTGCCAGCAGTGTTCGAGGGGGCGGAGCTAGCACAGATACGCAGTATTTT
v_call: TRBV7-3; d_call: TRBD1; clone_size: once; j_call: TRBJ1-1; cdr3_aa: CASSPRTGMTEAFF; cdr3_nt: TGTGCCAGCAGCCCAAGGACAGGGATGACTGAAGCTTTCTTT
v_call: TRBV11-3; d_call: TRBD2; clone_size: NA; j_call: TRBJ2-3; cdr3_aa: CASSSRSSGREDTQYF; cdr3_nt: TGTGCCAGCAGCTCTCGCTCTAGCGGGAGGGAGGATACGCAGTATTTT
v_call: TRBV19; d_call: NA; clone_size: NA; j_call: TRBJ1-4; cdr3_aa: CASKSSGGSTNEKLFF; cdr3_nt: TGTGCCAGTAAGTCTTCCGGGGGTTCAACTAATGAAAAACTGTTTTTT
v_call: TRBV25-1; d_call: NA; clone_size: NA; j_call: TRBJ1-2; cdr3_aa: CASKFGSNYGYTF; cdr3_nt: TGTGCCAGTAAATTCGGGTCGAACTATGGCTACACCTTC
v_call: TRBV30; d_call: NA; clone_size: NA; j_call: TRBJ1-1; cdr3_aa: CAWSVELEAFF; cdr3_nt: TGTGCCTGGAGTGTAGAGCTGGAAGCTTTCTTT
v_call: TRBV6-1; d_call: TRBD2; clone_size: NA; j_call: TRBJ2-5; cdr3_aa: CASSSIAGQETQYF; cdr3_nt: TGTGCCAGCAGCTCGATAGCGGGACAAGAGACCCAGTACTTC
v_call: TRBV2; d_call: TRBD2; clone_size: NA; j_call: TRBJ2-7; cdr3_aa: CASNGLAGEVEQYF; cdr3_nt: TGTGCCAGCAACGGACTAGCGGGAGAGGTCGAGCAGTACTTC
v_call: TRBV5-8; d_call: NA; clone_size: NA; j_call: TRBJ1-3; cdr3_aa: CASSDGTPGNTIYF; cdr3_nt: TGTGCCAGCTCCGACGGAACTCCTGGAAACACCATATATTTT
v_call: TRBV2; d_call: NA; clone_size: NA; j_call: TRBJ1-2; cdr3_aa: CASREGLSNYGYTF; cdr3_nt: TGTGCCAGCAGAGAAGGGTTATCTAACTATGGCTACACCTTC
v_call: TRBV7-9; d_call: NA; clone_size: NA; j_call: TRBJ2-5; cdr3_aa: CASSKTNLYQETQYF; cdr3_nt: TGTGCCAGCAGCAAGACTAACCTGTACCAAGAGACCCAGTACTTC
v_call: TRBV2; d_call: NA; clone_size: NA; j_call: TRBJ1-4; cdr3_aa: CASSLQGLSEKLFF; cdr3_nt: TGTGCCAGCAGTTTACAGGGCCTTAGCGAAAAACTGTTTTTT